This T cell receptor (beta chain) was obtained from a study of T cells in tuberculosis. Across the whole study: PBMC were archived before or within 7 days of starting treatment. General study findings and limits: Shorter CDR3-alpha in active tuberculosis partly drove smaller distances.

V lost 5 bases and J lost 4; bases outside the gene matches: 4. The CDR3 length is 13 residues. From germline, CDR1 is PRHDT and CDR2 FYEKMQ (reference sequence). Measured with immunoSEQ multiplex PCR; TCRdb has only the in-frame clones, and not every one. The sample consists of 25,000 to 35,000 clones, roughly 82% of them appearing once. A note on this clone: Antigen specificity is unknown.

Documented time point: new active TB diagnosis, blood taken before or within 7 days of starting treatment. Positive smear microscopy and/or M. tuberculosis culture confirmed active disease. The input for sequencing was PBMCs, taken at tuberculosis diagnosis. This receptor was obtained from an adult with tuberculosis. The chain recombines TRBV13 with TRBJ1-2; 7 bases line up with TRBD1. In DNA, the CDR3 is TGTGCCAGCAGCCGGGACAGCGGCTATGGCTACACCTTC. It specifies CASSRDSGYGYTF. The whole variable domain, filled in from reference TRBV13 and TRBJ1-2, reads AAGVIQSPRHLIKEKRETATLKCYPIPRHDTVYWYQQGPGQDPQFLISFYEKMQSDKGSIPDRFSAQQFSDYHSELNMSSLELGDSALYFCASSRDSGYGYTFGSGTRLTVV.